Listed below are T cell receptor beta chains from one sample, sequenced in a study of cytomegalovirus exposure and HLA in healthy donors. Sequenced by immunoSEQ multiplex PCR; TCRdb stores in-frame clones only, minus some. This sample carries 170,000 or so clones, around 82% of them seen once, and the ten largest clones take roughly 13%. The sequenced sample was PBMCs. These receptors were collected from a woman in her forties or fifties in good health and CMV-seropositive. Both conserved end residues are part of each CDR3. Each record gives: CDR3 length, J gene, clone size, V gene, D gene, CDR3 DNA, CDR3 protein. The D gene is left open where the match is weak. Clone size is given for some rows only: seen once, a few or many times, or a class if the clone is expanded.

>16|TRBJ1-3|.|TRBV5-1|.
TGCGCCAGCAGCCCTCAGCTAGGGGACTCTGGAAACACCATATATTTT
CASSPQLGDSGNTIYF
>16|TRBJ1-6|.|TRBV29-1|.
TGCAGCGTTGGGTTGGGGCAGACCCATTATAATTCACCCCTCCACTTT
CSVGLGQTHYNSPLHF
>14|TRBJ2-5|.|TRBV5-4|.
TGTGCCAGCAGCACGGGACATAAAAAAGAGACCCAGTACTTC
CASSTGHKKETQYF
>15|TRBJ2-3|.|TRBV9|TRBD2
TGTGCCAGCAGCTCAAAGCGGGGGGGGCTAGATACGCAGTATTTT
CASSSKRGGLDTQYF
>16|TRBJ1-2|.|TRBV25-1|TRBD1
TGTGCCAGCAGTGAAGGGAGACAGGGGGCGTTTCATGGCTACACCTTC
CASSEGRQGAFHGYTF
>12|TRBJ1-1|.|TRBV9|.
TGTGCCAGCAGCTTACAGGGAGGGGAAGCTTTCTTT
CASSLQGGEAFF
>16|TRBJ1-1|.|TRBV7-9|TRBD1
TGTGCCAGCAGCACCGGACAGGTTGACTCAAACACTGAAGCTTTCTTT
CASSTGQVDSNTEAFF
>15|TRBJ2-7|.|TRBV11-2|.
TGTGCCAGCAGCGTGGGGGGGGGCACGGTCTACGAGCAGTACTTC
CASSVGGGTVYEQYF
>13|TRBJ2-3|.|TRBV29-1|.
TGCAGCGGTTGGGGACTCCGCACAGATACGCAGTATTTT
CSGWGLRTDTQYF
>14|TRBJ2-5|.|TRBV25-1|TRBD1
TGTGCCAGTGGACAGGGTTTATACCAAGAGACCCAGTACTTC
CASGQGLYQETQYF
>14|TRBJ2-3|.|TRBV11-1|.
TGTGCCAGCAGCTATCGGCAACAGACAGATACGCAGTATTTT
CASSYRQQTDTQYF
>15|TRBJ2-3|.|TRBV7-3|.
TGTGCCAGCAGCTTATCTCCGGGCCAGGGAGATACGCAGTATTTT
CASSLSPGQGDTQYF
>14|TRBJ1-1|few|TRBV5-1|TRBD1
TGCGCCAGCAGCTCGGGACAGCCAAACACTGAAGCTTTCTTT
CASSSGQPNTEAFF
>13|TRBJ1-2|.|TRBV19|TRBD1
TGTGCCACCCGACAGGGGGAGAACTATGGCTACACCTTC
CATRQGENYGYTF
>14|TRBJ1-4|.|TRBV5-4|.
TGTGCCAGCAGCAGCTCAGGGCTGGATGAAAAACTGTTTTTT
CASSSSGLDEKLFF
>15|TRBJ2-7|few|TRBV5-6|TRBD2
TGTGCCAGCAGTTTGACTAGCGGGGGCTCCTACGAGCAGTACTTC
CASSLTSGGSYEQYF
>15|TRBJ1-2|.|TRBV19|.
TGTGCCAGTAGTACGACTACTTTAGCTAACTATGGCTACACCTTC
CASSTTTLANYGYTF
>15|TRBJ2-3|.|TRBV7-3|.
TGTGCCAGCAGCCTGACAGGAGACTTCACAGATACGCAGTATTTT
CASSLTGDFTDTQYF
>13|TRBJ2-7|.|TRBV6-1|.
TGTGCCAGCAGTTATGTCAGATCCTACGAGCAGTACTTC
CASSYVRSYEQYF
>15|TRBJ1-2|.|TRBV7-9|TRBD1
TGTGCCAGCAGCTATCGAGGGGGCTCAGAGTATGGCTACACCTTC
CASSYRGGSEYGYTF
>16|TRBJ2-3|.|TRBV9|TRBD1
TGTGCCAGCAGCGTGAAGGGACAGTGGGCCCCAGATACGCAGTATTTT
CASSVKGQWAPDTQYF
>14|TRBJ2-2|.|TRBV25-1|.
TGTGCCAGCGGACACGGACATCTCGGCGGGGAGCTGTTTTTT
CASGHGHLGGELFF
>11|TRBJ2-3|.|TRBV7-9|.
TGTGCCAGCAGCTTACTAGATACGCAGTATTTT
CASSLLDTQYF
>13|TRBJ2-3|.|TRBV7-7|.
TGTGCCAGCAGCTCCGGGGGGCCAGATACGCAGTATTTT
CASSSGGPDTQYF
>11|TRBJ2-3|few|TRBV6-1|.
TGTGCCAGCAGATACACAGATACGCAGTATTTT
CASRYTDTQYF
>13|TRBJ1-2|few|TRBV19|.
TGTGCCAGTAGGAACCTCGACAGTTATGGCTACACCTTC
CASRNLDSYGYTF
>12|TRBJ2-7|few|TRBV5-1|.
TGCGCCAGTGGTCAGGATACCTACGAGCAGTACTTC
CASGQDTYEQYF
>15|TRBJ2-3|.|TRBV29-1|.
TGCAGCGTTGGCGGCAGGGGGGTCGTCACAGATACGCAGTATTTT
CSVGGRGVVTDTQYF
>13|TRBJ1-1|.|TRBV10-3|.
TGTGCCATCAGCTGTACACTGAACACTGAAGCTTTCTTT
CAISCTLNTEAFF
>14|TRBJ1-4|.|TRBV5-1|.
TGCGCCAGCAGCCCCAGGATTGGAAATGAAAAACTGTTTTTT
CASSPRIGNEKLFF
>12|TRBJ1-4|few|TRBV2|.
TGTGCCAGCCTGGGGCCCACTGAAAAACTGTTTTTT
CASLGPTEKLFF
>14|TRBJ1-4|.|TRBV5-6|.
TGTGCCAGCAGCTTGGGAACAGGGCATGAAAAACTGTTTTTT
CASSLGTGHEKLFF
>13|TRBJ2-7|.|TRBV2|.
TGTGCCAGCAGTGAGACAGCCTCCTACGAGCAGTACTTC
CASSETASYEQYF
>13|TRBJ1-2|.|TRBV6-5|TRBD1
TGTGCCAGCAGACCTGGGACAGGGGAAGGCTACACCTTC
CASRPGTGEGYTF
>15|TRBJ2-2|once|TRBV7-6|.
TGTGCCAGCAGCTTAGCGGAGATACACACCGGGGAGCTGTTTTTT
CASSLAEIHTGELFF
>13|TRBJ1-2|.|TRBV6-5|.
TGTGCCAGCAGTCGAGGAGAGAACTATGGCTACACCTTC
CASSRGENYGYTF
>15|TRBJ1-4|.|TRBV7-8|.
TGTGCCAGCAGCTTTTCCCTCGGTATGAAGGAAAAACTGTTTTTT
CASSFSLGMKEKLFF
>17|TRBJ2-6|.|TRBV28|.
TGTGCCAGCAGTCCCCTCCGGAGGAGCTCTGGGGCCAACGTCCTGACTTTC
CASSPLRRSSGANVLTF
>13|TRBJ2-7|few|TRBV6-5|TRBD1
TGTGCCAGCAGCTACTACAGGGGTGGCGAGCAGTACTTC
CASSYYRGGEQYF
>13|TRBJ2-7|.|TRBV29-1|TRBD1
TGCAGCGTCAGGGAGGGACAGGGCTACGAGCAGTACTTC
CSVREGQGYEQYF
>15|TRBJ2-7|.|TRBV6-1|TRBD2
TGTGCCAGCAGGGGATTTAGCGGGGGGGCCTACGAGCAGTACTTC
CASRGFSGGAYEQYF
>17|TRBJ2-1|.|TRBV4-1|TRBD2
TGCGCCAGCAGCCAATTCCACGGACTAGCGGGGGAAAATGAGCAGTTCTTC
CASSQFHGLAGENEQFF
>14|TRBJ1-2|.|TRBV4-2|.
TGTGCCAGCAGCCAAGATACGCAACAAAATGGCTACACCTTC
CASSQDTQQNGYTF
>13|TRBJ1-2|.|TRBV7-9|.
TGTGCCAGCAGCTCTACAGAGTTTAATGGCTACACCTTC
CASSSTEFNGYTF
>13|TRBJ2-3|.|TRBV11-2|.
TGTGCCAGCAGCCCCGGGAGTCACGATACGCAGTATTTT
CASSPGSHDTQYF
>15|TRBJ2-3|.|TRBV4-1|TRBD2
TGCGCCAGCAGCTCTCAGGGACTAGAAACAGATACGCAGTATTTT
CASSSQGLETDTQYF
>15|TRBJ1-2|.|TRBV5-1|.
TGCGCCAGCAGCTTGGGAACGGAGTCTACTTATGGCTACACCTTC
CASSLGTESTYGYTF
>14|TRBJ1-1|.|TRBV25-1|TRBD1
TGTGCTTCAGGAGCAGGGGGCAGGGGCACTGAAGCTTTCTTT
CASGAGGRGTEAFF
>15|TRBJ2-1|.|TRBV9|.
TGTGCCAGCAGCGTGGAGGATGGGTCTTACAATGAGCAGTTCTTC
CASSVEDGSYNEQFF
>18|TRBJ2-7|few|TRBV30|TRBD1
TGTGCCTGGAGTGTACCCCCATCCTGGGACAGGGGTTCCCACGAGCAGTACTTC
CAWSVPPSWDRGSHEQYF
>14|TRBJ1-1|.|TRBV9|.
TGTGCCAGCAGCCCTACGGAGTTGAACACTGAAGCTTTCTTT
CASSPTELNTEAFF
>13|TRBJ1-1|.|TRBV7-8|.
TGTGCCAGCAGCTTAACAGGGAACACTGAAGCTTTCTTT
CASSLTGNTEAFF
>15|TRBJ2-7|.|TRBV6-5|TRBD2
TGTGCCAGCAGGCCGACTAGCGGGGGTTCCTACGAGCAGTACTTC
CASRPTSGGSYEQYF